These T cell receptor beta chains were read from a single sample in a study of cytomegalovirus exposure and HLA in healthy donors. The repertoire was sequenced with immunoSEQ multiplex PCR; TCRdb's copy has only in-frame clones and lacks some. The sample holds around 100,000 clones; over 70% are singletons and the top ten take roughly 10%. The material sequenced was PBMCs. Receptor source: a man aged 50-59 years in good health and CMV-seronegative. The CDR3 runs from the conserved cysteine through the conserved F or W. A D gene is named only where the DNA matches it firmly. Not all rows give a size; the values are once, few, many and, for expanded clones, a class.

j_call clone_size cdr3_length d_call v_call cdr3_aa cdr3_nt
TRBJ2-2 . 15 . TRBV7-2 CASSPDRTAGGELFF TGTGCCAGCAGCCCAGACAGGACGGCCGGCGGGGAGCTGTTTTTT
TRBJ1-5 few 15 TRBD1 TRBV16 CASSQSTGGSQPQHF TGTGCCAGCAGCCAATCGACAGGGGGCTCTCAGCCCCAGCATTTT
TRBJ2-5 . 15 TRBD2 TRBV5-6 CASSTPGGEQETQYF TGTGCCAGCAGCACCCCGGGGGGGGAACAAGAGACCCAGTACTTC
TRBJ2-2 . 14 . TRBV2 CASRKAGITGELFF TGTGCCAGCAGAAAAGCGGGTATCACCGGGGAGCTGTTTTTT
TRBJ2-3 few 15 TRBD2 TRBV6-4 CASSAAGDGTDTQYF TGTGCCAGCAGTGCCGCGGGGGACGGCACAGATACGCAGTATTTT
TRBJ2-3 . 16 TRBD2 TRBV9 CASSPSSGGGTDTQYF TGTGCCAGCAGCCCCTCTAGCGGGGGAGGCACAGATACGCAGTATTTT
TRBJ1-4 . 13 . TRBV9 CASSVATGGKLFF TGTGCCAGCAGCGTAGCTACAGGTGGAAAACTGTTTTTT
TRBJ2-3 . 16 . TRBV15 CATSSPGLGPTDTQYF TGTGCCACCAGCAGTCCGGGACTGGGTCCTACAGATACGCAGTATTTT
TRBJ2-2 . 19 TRBD1 TRBV7-3 CASSPIRGQRQSNTGELFF TGTGCCAGCAGCCCAATCAGGGGGCAACGACAGTCGAACACCGGGGAGCTGTTTTTT
TRBJ2-7 once 14 . TRBV27 CASSFLPGSYEQYF TGTGCCAGCAGTTTCCTTCCAGGCTCCTACGAGCAGTACTTC
TRBJ1-5 . 16 . TRBV5-1 CASSFEGGGGNQPQHF TGCGCCAGCAGCTTCGAGGGCGGAGGAGGCAATCAGCCCCAGCATTTT
TRBJ1-1 . 13 . TRBV7-3 CASSLGLEGDAFF TGTGCCAGCAGCTTAGGGTTAGAGGGGGATGCTTTCTTT
TRBJ2-7 . 14 . TRBV6-5 CASSSGLLAYEQYF TGTGCCAGCAGTTCTGGACTCCTGGCTTACGAGCAGTACTTC
TRBJ2-3 . 16 . TRBV15 CATSRARAEITDTQYF TGTGCCACCAGCAGAGCAAGAGCGGAGATCACAGATACGCAGTATTTT
TRBJ2-3 . 15 TRBD1 TRBV9 CASSVDRASTDTQYF TGTGCCAGCAGCGTCGACAGGGCTAGCACAGATACGCAGTATTTT
TRBJ1-1 . 15 TRBD1 TRBV18 CASSPDRGALSEAFF TGTGCCAGCTCACCTGACAGGGGCGCATTATCTGAAGCTTTCTTT
TRBJ1-1 few 13 . TRBV10-3 CAIAGLLNTEAFF TGTGCCATAGCGGGACTCTTGAACACTGAAGCTTTCTTT